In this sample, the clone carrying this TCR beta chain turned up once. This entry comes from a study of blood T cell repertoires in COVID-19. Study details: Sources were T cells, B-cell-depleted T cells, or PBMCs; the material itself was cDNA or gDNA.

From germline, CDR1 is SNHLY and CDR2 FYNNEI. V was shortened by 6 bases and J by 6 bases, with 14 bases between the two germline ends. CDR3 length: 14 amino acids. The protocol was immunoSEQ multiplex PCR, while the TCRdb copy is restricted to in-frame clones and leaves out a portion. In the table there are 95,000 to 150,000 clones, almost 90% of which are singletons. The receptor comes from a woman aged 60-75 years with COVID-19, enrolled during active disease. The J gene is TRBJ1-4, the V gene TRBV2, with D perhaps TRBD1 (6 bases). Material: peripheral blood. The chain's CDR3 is CASRRTVSDEKLFF. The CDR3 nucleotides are TGTGCCAGCAGAAGGACAGTCTCAGATGAAAAACTGTTTTTT.